This TCR beta chain appears in the sequencing data of a study of pediatric ulcerative colitis. For the study at large: Ulcerative colitis patients had pancolitis or left-sided colitis, with confirming histology.

The CDR3 has 12 residues. Germline loops: CDR1 MDHEN, CDR2 SYDVKM. Trimming shortened V by 2 bases and J by 7 bases, and 6 bases separated the two germline ends. Using immunoSEQ multiplex PCR, the repertoire was profiled, and TCRdb retains in-frame clones only, with some absent. Seen here are some 43,000 clones, about four fifths observed once, and the top ten hold over 3%. Findings and limits, study-wide: In rectum, acute severe colitis had expanded clones and less diversity. All ulcerative colitis patients, but no controls, carried two rectal clonotypes. Compared with controls, ulcerative colitis showed greater blood-rectum clone sharing.

About this clone itself: Its antigen is currently unknown.

One to two pinch biopsies were taken from the rectum during colonoscopy. This receptor was obtained from a girl aged 10-17 years with moderate ulcerative colitis. Sequencing was performed on gut tissue. V and J are TRBV28 and TRBJ2-4; TRBD1 might be the D (6 bases). The CDR3 loop is CASSLDRNIQYF. CDR3 coding DNA: TGTGCCAGCAGTTTAGACAGGAACATTCAGTACTTC.